This T cell receptor beta chain was identified during a study of tumor-infiltrating lymphocytes in primary liver carcinoma. The roughly 17-32 mg bulk tissue piece was not sorted before simultaneous RNA and DNA extraction. Each sampled tumor had five separate regions taken from it. V lost 6 bases and J lost 4, with 12 bases in between. CDR1 and CDR2 (germline): SGHAT, FQNNGV. The CDR3 extends over 13 amino acids. The investigators made TCR beta cDNA from 400 to 550 ng total RNA, using a constant-region primer. Three nested multiplex PCR rounds of slightly modified ARM-PCR generated TCR beta libraries. It was with TRBV1-TRBV30 forward primers and a C-beta reverse primer that the first two PCR rounds were run, at roughly 11 cycles each. TCRdb passed the multiplex PCR reads through MiXCR, listing each CDR3 protein once. The sample carries some 190,000 distinct CDR3 sequences, around four fifths recorded once.

For this clonotype: The CDR3 does not end in the conserved phenylalanine or tryptophan, so this is likely a read error.

Material: tumor tissue from primary liver carcinoma. V is TRBV11-2 and J is TRBJ1-1, with a tentative D call TRBD1 (5 bases). The clonotype originates from a man between 40 and 49 years old with primary liver carcinoma and hepatitis B virus infection. The CDR3 sequence: CASSLGGITEAFL. The CDR3 nucleotides read TGTGCCAGCAGTTTGGGGGGGATCACTGAAGCTTTCTTA.